A selection of T cell receptor beta chains follows, all from one sample in a study of shared clonotypes between healthy human individuals. Produced via immunoSEQ multiplex PCR; TCRdb's table is partial and in-frame only. This repertoire shows a few million clones, just under 95% found once; its top ten account for 0.3% to 0.45%. The sequenced sample consisted of naive CD4+ T cells from PBMCs. The receptor set was obtained from a man between 18 and 35 years old in good health. Some clones in this sample may be carry-over from other donors' samples. Each CDR3 is given with its conserved first and last residue. A D gene is named only where the DNA matches it firmly.

v_gene: TRBV30
d_gene: -
CDR3aa: CAWRDTTGTEAFF

v_gene: TRBV28
d_gene: TRBD1
CDR3aa: CASSPVTRDRGRGGQPQHF

v_gene: TRBV11-2
d_gene: -
CDR3aa: CASTETGGGELFF

v_gene: TRBV11-3
d_gene: -
CDR3aa: CASSLTWESHEQYF

v_gene: TRBV9
d_gene: TRBD2
CDR3aa: CASSALAGPSGEQYF

v_gene: TRBV7-2
d_gene: TRBD2
CDR3aa: CASSLGLARDTQYF

v_gene: TRBV5-1
d_gene: -
CDR3aa: CASSLPAASSYNEQFF

v_gene: TRBV4-2
d_gene: -
CDR3aa: CASRGGARNTEAFF

v_gene: TRBV6-5
d_gene: TRBD2
CDR3aa: CASSYFGLAGAEQYF

v_gene: TRBV28
d_gene: -
CDR3aa: CASSSKNSYYGYTF

v_gene: TRBV18
d_gene: -
CDR3aa: CASSQGFSTNEKLFF

v_gene: TRBV10-1
d_gene: -
CDR3aa: CASSAGGTIRHLYEQYF

v_gene: TRBV10-2
d_gene: TRBD2
CDR3aa: CASSSGLAGSGTQYF

v_gene: TRBV28
d_gene: -
CDR3aa: CASSRQFSPYNEQFF

v_gene: TRBV18
d_gene: -
CDR3aa: CASSPRGTASNQPQHF

v_gene: TRBV18
d_gene: TRBD1
CDR3aa: CASSPGQGNGELFF

v_gene: TRBV6-6
d_gene: TRBD2
CDR3aa: CASSSGGLAGYEQYF

v_gene: TRBV2
d_gene: -
CDR3aa: CASTLIFSNTQYF

v_gene: TRBV5-1
d_gene: TRBD2
CDR3aa: CASSLAALAGGHTQYF

v_gene: TRBV29-1
d_gene: -
CDR3aa: CSVLWPYEQYF

v_gene: TRBV5-1
d_gene: TRBD1
CDR3aa: CASSLRSLDRGLTEAFF

v_gene: TRBV27
d_gene: TRBD2
CDR3aa: CASSPVSSGRNEQFF

v_gene: TRBV25-1
d_gene: -
CDR3aa: CASSADPSSGANVLTF

v_gene: TRBV5-1
d_gene: TRBD1
CDR3aa: CASSRDRLGPGNTIYF

v_gene: TRBV27
d_gene: -
CDR3aa: CASRLAGGLEQEQFF

v_gene: TRBV5-4
d_gene: TRBD1
CDR3aa: CASSLGGGMARTEAFF

v_gene: TRBV9
d_gene: -
CDR3aa: CASSVVSAAHAGELFF

v_gene: TRBV2
d_gene: TRBD1
CDR3aa: CAGHRGIAGELFF

v_gene: TRBV28
d_gene: -
CDR3aa: CASGTSLNTGELFF

v_gene: TRBV11-2
d_gene: TRBD2
CDR3aa: CASSTHLSGRTVYEQYF

v_gene: TRBV30
d_gene: -
CDR3aa: CAWSGDTRYEQYF

v_gene: TRBV28
d_gene: TRBD1
CDR3aa: CASSFPRGREGYTF

v_gene: TRBV11-2
d_gene: -
CDR3aa: CASSLVQADTQYF

v_gene: TRBV28
d_gene: -
CDR3aa: CASSLRGGGYTF

v_gene: TRBV5-1
d_gene: -
CDR3aa: CASSFNRAYEQYF

v_gene: TRBV7-2
d_gene: -
CDR3aa: CASSFWGSRYPTDTQYF

v_gene: TRBV5-6
d_gene: -
CDR3aa: CASSPALYRDEQYF